A selection of T cell receptor beta chains follows, all from one sample in a study of cytomegalovirus exposure and HLA in healthy donors. TCRdb's copy holds only in-frame clones and misses some; the assay was immunoSEQ multiplex PCR. The sample has about 75,000 clones, around 84% seen once; the top ten hold 18%. The sample taken for sequencing was PBMCs. The receptors originated from a man between 65 and 79 years old in good health and CMV-seropositive. Each CDR3 is given with its conserved first and last residue. D genes are given only for firm matches. Only some rows state a clone size, as once, few, many or a class for expanded clones.

>TRBV6-1|TRBJ2-7|TRBD2|NA
TGTGCCAGCAGCACCGAGCGGGGGCCCTCCTACGAGCAGTACTTC
CASSTERGPSYEQYF
>TRBV6-5|TRBJ2-7|NA|NA
TGTGCCAGCAGTTCTGCGGGGTTACCCTACGAGCAGTACTTC
CASSSAGLPYEQYF
>TRBV10-3|TRBJ2-7|TRBD2|NA
TGTGCCATCAGTGGGTCTAGCGGGGGCCGCCGGGGCGAGCAGTACTTC
CAISGSSGGRRGEQYF
>TRBV18|TRBJ2-2|NA|NA
TGTGCCAGCCGCGGGGGCGCGGTTCACACCGGGGAGCTGTTTTTT
CASRGGAVHTGELFF
>TRBV5-6|TRBJ2-3|NA|NA
TGTGCCAGCAGCTTGCAGTTAACAGATACGCAATATTTT
CASSLQLTDTQYF
>TRBV7-8|TRBJ2-7|NA|NA
TGTGCCAGCAGTCCTCCCCCAGGGCGGGGCTACGAGCAGTACTTC
CASSPPPGRGYEQYF
>TRBV7-9|TRBJ2-1|NA|NA
TGTGCCAGCAGCTTACAGGCTACCTCCTACAATGAGCAGTTCTTC
CASSLQATSYNEQFF
>TRBV4-3|TRBJ2-1|NA|NA
TGCGCCAGCAGCCAAGGGGGGGACCTCTGGGGTGAGCAGTTCTTC
CASSQGGDLWGEQFF
>TRBV4-3|TRBJ1-3|NA|NA
TGCGCCAGCAGCCAAGCCGGGGGTAACTCTGGAAACACCATATATTTT
CASSQAGGNSGNTIYF
>TRBV6-4|TRBJ2-2|NA|NA
TGTGCCAGCAGGCCCCATACTACGACCGGGGAGCTGTTTTTT
CASRPHTTTGELFF
>TRBV7-7|TRBJ2-7|TRBD1|NA
TGTGCCAGCAGCTCGGGACAGCCTCCCTACGAGCAGTACTTC
CASSSGQPPYEQYF
>TRBV5-1|TRBJ1-4|TRBD1|NA
TGCGCCAGCAGCTACAGGGGAGCTAATGAAAAACTGTTTTTT
CASSYRGANEKLFF
>TRBV6-1|TRBJ2-5|TRBD2|once
TGTGCCAGCAGCCCCTCCTGGACTAGAGCAGAGACCCAGTACTTC
CASSPSWTRAETQYF
>TRBV7-9|TRBJ2-5|TRBD1|NA
TGTGCCAGCACGGGACAGGGGGCAGGAGAGACCCAGTACTTC
CASTGQGAGETQYF
>TRBV7-2|TRBJ2-2|NA|NA
TGTGCCAGCAGCTTAGAGACAGGCCCCCGGGAGCTGTTTTTT
CASSLETGPRELFF
>TRBV7-9|TRBJ2-3|TRBD1|NA
TGTGCCAGCAGCTTAGAGATGGTACAGGGGAAAACAGATACGCAGTATTTT
CASSLEMVQGKTDTQYF
>TRBV10-3|TRBJ1-1|NA|NA
TGTGCCATCAGTGAGTCCCCCATGAACACTGAAGCTTTCTTT
CAISESPMNTEAFF
>TRBV6-6|TRBJ1-1|TRBD1|few
TGTGCCAGCAGTCCCCAGGGGGTAACAGCTTTCTTT
CASSPQGVTAFF
>TRBV7-3|TRBJ2-2|TRBD1|NA
TGTGCCAGCAGCCTCAGCCTCGACAGGGGGCGAGCCGGGGAGCTGTTTTTT
CASSLSLDRGRAGELFF
>TRBV6-4|TRBJ2-5|NA|few
TGTGCCAGCAGTCCCCAGGGCTTGGAGGAGACCCAGTACTTC
CASSPQGLEETQYF
>TRBV5-1|TRBJ2-2|TRBD1|NA
TGCGCCAGCAGCTCCGGACAGGGAACGGGGGAGCTGTTTTTT
CASSSGQGTGELFF
>TRBV5-1|TRBJ1-4|TRBD1|NA
TGCGCCAGCAGGTTCACAGGACAGGCAACTAATGAAAAACTGTTTTTT
CASRFTGQATNEKLFF
>TRBV4-1|TRBJ2-5|NA|NA
TGCGCCAGCAGCCAGGACGGTCTCCGAGGGGGAGAGACCCAGTACTTC
CASSQDGLRGGETQYF
>TRBV6-6|TRBJ2-7|NA|NA
TGTGCCAGCAGGAGACTAGGGGATATGGGCGAGCAGTACTTC
CASRRLGDMGEQYF
>TRBV5-1|TRBJ2-1|NA|NA
TGCGCCAGCAGCCCTAGGGGGAATAGCTACAATGAGCAGTTCTTC
CASSPRGNSYNEQFF
>TRBV25-1|TRBJ2-7|TRBD1|NA
TGTGCCAGCGCGGGACAGGGTTACGAGCAGTACTTC
CASAGQGYEQYF
>TRBV5-1|TRBJ2-5|NA|NA
TGCGCCAGCAGCTTGGGACAGATCGGAGAGACCCAGTACTTC
CASSLGQIGETQYF
>TRBV5-1|TRBJ1-1|NA|NA
TGCGCCAGCAGCTTGGGGCAACCCCAAACTGAAGCTTTCTTT
CASSLGQPQTEAFF
>TRBV21-1|TRBJ1-6|NA|once
TGTGCCAGCAGCACTGGACAGGGGAGCAATTCACCCCTCCACTTT
CASSTGQGSNSPLHF
>TRBV5-4|TRBJ1-2|NA|NA
TGTGCCAGCAGCCAAGACACTAACTATGGCTACACCTTC
CASSQDTNYGYTF
>TRBV11-2|TRBJ2-7|NA|NA
TGTGCCAGCAGCGCCCTCCGGTACGAGCAGTACTTC
CASSALRYEQYF
>TRBV5-1|TRBJ1-1|TRBD1|NA
TGCGCCAGCCGTATCCTAGGGGGCATCACTGAAGCTTTCTTT
CASRILGGITEAFF
>TRBV4-1|TRBJ1-4|NA|NA
TGCGCCAGCAGCCAACGTGGGGGCGCTGATGAAAAACTGTTTTTT
CASSQRGGADEKLFF
>TRBV4-1|TRBJ2-3|NA|NA
TGCGCCAGCAGCCAAGATCGGGTTGCAGATACGCAGTATTTT
CASSQDRVADTQYF
>TRBV7-2|TRBJ2-1|TRBD2|NA
TGTGCCAGCAGCTTAGCGAGCGGGAGTGGGTATGAGCAGTTCTTC
CASSLASGSGYEQFF
>TRBV29-1|TRBJ2-3|NA|NA
TGCAGCGTTGAAGAAACCGGTGAAGATACGCAGTATTTT
CSVEETGEDTQYF
>TRBV5-4|TRBJ2-5|TRBD2|NA
TGTGCCAGCAGCCGCCCCGGCGGGGGGGAGACCCAGTACTTC
CASSRPGGGETQYF